This T cell receptor beta chain is drawn from a study of blood T cell repertoires in COVID-19 (dated by TCRdb to the early 2020s). With respect to the entire study: The collaborator samples originated in the United States, Italy and Spain and spanned the acute and convalescent phases of COVID-19. The dataset comprised deeply sampled blood TCRbeta repertoires from subjects exposed to, actively infected with, or recovered from COVID-19. A de-identified subject ID, COVID-19 status, age in years and sex were almost always included in the sample metadata. Where available, HLA class I and class II types were taken from metadata supplied by the sample provider and were not determined by assay-based typing. The prospective study material was composed of cDNA or gDNA derived from T cells, B-cell-depleted T cells, or PBMCs. The repertoires were released in a freely available public database meant as a resource for research on the immune response to SARS-CoV-2. The samples were drawn from two sources: the first 160 participants of the ongoing ImmuneRACE study, and 1,254 subjects contributed by 6 global collaborators.

Per the germline V gene (reference sequence), SEHNR is the CDR1 and FQNEAQ is the CDR2. V and J lose 1 base and 0 bases, and a span of 12 bases separates them. CDR3 length: 17 amino acids, cysteine to phenylalanine. Just the 51-base CDR3 DNA is kept, in frame starting at base 1. Each collaborating institution followed its own protocols to collect whole blood in K2EDTA tubes. Collaborator samples were shipped for TCRbeta analysis as frozen whole blood, isolated PBMCs, or DNA extracted from either sample type. General findings and caveats noted by the study authors: How much clinical and demographic metadata was included differed by source and by participant, and the metadata was provided uncurated.

This clone occurred once. This receptor's antigen is unknown. The input lacks base qualities; no much larger clone sits a single base away. TCRbeta CDR3 regions were amplified from genomic DNA by means of the immunoSEQ Assay, a bias-controlled multiplex PCR. The source study handled its data this way. The number of nucleated cells in each sample was estimated from the amplification of reference gene primers within the assay. Sequence reads were collapsed and filtered to measure the absolute abundance of every unique TCRbeta CDR3 rearrangement. For each sample, productive Simpson clonality was calculated as the square root of Simpson's diversity index over productive rearrangements. TCRdb provides this immuneACCESS table in a form limited to in-frame rearrangements. Some clones are lacking; in checked studies, under half of them reflect an unresolved V gene, and why the rest are absent is not known. V and J calls and clone size are those listed in that table; D and trimming were worked out from the DNA. Present in this sample are tens of thousands of clones, 84% of which were seen just once. The top ten constitute about an eighth of the sample.

The specimen was peripheral blood. The sequence was collected from a human donor in a cohort sampled during active COVID-19. The chain couples TRBV7-9 to TRBJ1-4; confidence is insufficient to name the D gene. The DNA sequence is TGTGCCAGCAGCTTAGGGCAGCGCCTCGCAACTAATGAAAAACTGTTTTTT. This is translated as CASSLGQRLATNEKLFF.